The source of this T cell receptor beta chain is a study of cytomegalovirus exposure and HLA in healthy donors. Study-wide findings and caveats: Clonal expansion was found to be greater in HLA-associated TCR beta chains than in equally common others in a later analysis.

The V gene's germline CDR1 is MDHEN and CDR2 SYDVKM. V gave up 4 bases and J gave up 9 bases; unmatched junction bases: 8. The CDR3 totals 15 residues. It was with 60 Vbeta and 13 Jbeta primers that the PCR ran. Here immunoSEQ multiplex PCR was the method, and the copy in TCRdb shows in-frame clones only, minus some. The sample contains under 150,000 clones, around four fifths of which appear only once. This clone was counted between two and nine times. What it binds is not known. The chain combines TRBV28 with TRBJ2-1, with 11 positions matching TRBD1. The sequence derives from a woman in her thirties or forties in good health and CMV-seronegative. The specimen sequenced was PBMCs. The CDR3 DNA reads as TGTGCCAGCAGTTCGGGGGACAGGGGGTTATCTGAGCAGTTCTTC. It yields the protein CASSSGDRGLSEQFF.